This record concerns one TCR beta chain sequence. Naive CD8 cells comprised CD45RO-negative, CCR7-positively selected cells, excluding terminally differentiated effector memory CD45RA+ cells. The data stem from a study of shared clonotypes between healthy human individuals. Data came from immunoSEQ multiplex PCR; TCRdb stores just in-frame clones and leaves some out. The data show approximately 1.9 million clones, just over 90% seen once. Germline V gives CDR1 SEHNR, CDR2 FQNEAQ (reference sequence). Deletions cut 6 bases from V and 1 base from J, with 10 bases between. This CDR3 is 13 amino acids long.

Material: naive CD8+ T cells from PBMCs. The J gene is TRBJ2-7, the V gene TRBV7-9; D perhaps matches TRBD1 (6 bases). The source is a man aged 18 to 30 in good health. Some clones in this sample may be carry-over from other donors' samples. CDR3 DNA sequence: TGTGCCAGCAGGGGGGACACTTCCTACGAGCAGTACTTC. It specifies CASRGDTSYEQYF.